This T cell receptor (beta chain) was documented in a study of blood T cell repertoires in COVID-19. Across the study: The origin of the acute and convalescent COVID-19 samples was the United States, Italy and Spain. T cells, B-cell-depleted T cells, or PBMCs provided the cDNA or gDNA that served as material.

Germline-derived CDR1 and CDR2 are MNHEY and SMNVEV (reference sequence). This CDR3 region has 17 residues. V lost 3 bases and J lost 7; bases outside the gene matches: 10. Original data processing: Researchers report that nucleated cell counts were estimated from reference gene primer amplification. The method was immunoSEQ multiplex PCR; TCRdb's version includes in-frame clones alone and lacks a portion of them. That table is the source of V, J and clone size, and D and trimming were worked out from the DNA. The sample shows some 290,000 clones, 90% of them seen only once. V is TRBV27 and J is TRBJ1-4; 11 bases are shared with TRBD1. The sequenced material came from peripheral blood. This sequence originates from a woman in her forties with COVID-19, enrolled during active disease. The CDR3 sequence is CASSFLAPGTGGEKLFF. Written as DNA, the CDR3 is TGTGCCAGCAGTTTCCTCGCACCCGGGACAGGGGGTGAAAAACTGTTTTTT.